Presented here are 8 T cell receptor beta chains from one specimen sequenced in a study of Tregs in tolerant kidney transplant recipients. This table comes from immunoSEQ multiplex PCR, and its TCRdb copy is limited to in-frame clones, with some not included. The data contain 85,000 to 95,000 clones, 85% to 95% of them singletons. Sequencing used CD8+ T cells from blood. All receptors come from a human donor in good health.

V gene TRBV18 combines with J gene TRBJ2-5; weak D call: TRBD1 (5 bases). V was cut by 5 bases and J by 3 bases, with 13 bases left in between. Germline V gives CDR1 KGHSH, CDR2 LQKENI. The CDR3 consists of 14 residues. CDR3 DNA sequence: TGTGCCAGCTCAGGGGCGCAAAAGAAAGAGACCCAGTACTTC. It encodes CASSGAQKKETQYF.

CDR3 bases: TGTGCCAGCAGTACCCAGGGGGTCGCCTATCAGCCCCAGCATTTT. Translating gives CASSTQGVAYQPQHF. The rearrangement uses TRBV27 and TRBJ1-5; 7 positions match TRBD1. After removal of 5 bases from V and 5 bases from J, the junction contained 9 bases not matched to a gene. Germline assignment: CDR1 MNHEY and CDR2 SMNVEV (reference sequence). The CDR3 contains 15 residues.

This rearrangement joins TRBV9 to TRBJ1-1; unclear D gene. Germline V lookup: CDR1 SGDLS, CDR2 YYNGEE. This CDR3 is built from 14 residues. V lost 3 bases, J lost 4 bases, and 13 bases lay in between. This CDR3 is CASSAGGLGTEAFF. CDR3 bases: TGTGCCAGCAGCGCAGGAGGCTTGGGCACTGAAGCTTTCTTT. Complete variable domain (other parts from reference TRBV9 and TRBJ1-1): DSGVTQTPKHLITATGQRVTLRCSPRSGDLSVYWYQQSLDQGLQFLIQYYNGEERAKGNILERFSAQQFPDLHSELNLSSLELGDSALYFCASSAGGLGTEAFFGQGTRLTVV.

This clone was seen a handful of times. The chain uses TRBV6-4 and TRBJ2-2; perhaps TRBD1 as D (7 bases). V was trimmed by 7 bases and J by 0 bases, leaving 12 bases between them. The CDR3 sequence is 15 residues long. Germline CDR1 MRHNA, CDR2 SNTAGT. CDR3 DNA sequence: TGTGCCAGCAAGGAGGGGGCCGCGAACACCGGGGAGCTGTTTTTT. The encoded protein is CASKEGAANTGELFF.

This clone was seen a few times. V and J are TRBV7-6 and TRBJ2-2; 12 bases are a match to TRBD2. Unmatched junction bases numbered 9, after V lost 5 bases and J lost 8 bases. Germline-derived CDR1 and CDR2 are SGHVS and FNYEAQ. The CDR3 is made up of 16 amino acids. CDR3: CASSVATSGSSGELFF. The DNA for the CDR3 is TGTGCCAGCAGCGTGGCGACTAGCGGGAGTTCAGGGGAGCTGTTTTTT.

The chain employs TRBV9 and TRBJ1-5, with 7 bases that match TRBD1. Germline lookup yields CDR1 SGDLS and CDR2 YYNGEE. This CDR3 is 15 amino acids long. Trimming removed 3 bases from V and 6 bases from J; junction bases left unmatched: 9. CDR3 bases: TGTGCCAGCAGCGACGGGGACAGCCCCAGTCAGCCCCAGCATTTT. Amino acids: CASSDGDSPSQPQHF.

This clone was recorded a few times. V usage is TRBV27 and J usage is TRBJ2-1, with D unclear. The ends were cut back, 0 bases at V and 10 bases at J, with 13 bases in the middle. In germline, CDR1 is MNHEY, CDR2 SMNVEV (reference sequence). This CDR3 has 14 residues. The CDR3 reads CASSLSTNVGEQFF. CDR3 coding DNA: TGTGCCAGCAGTTTATCCACTAACGTCGGGGAGCAGTTCTTC.

V gene TRBV7-2 combines with J gene TRBJ2-7; D call uncertain. Per germline, CDR1 SGHTA and CDR2 FQGNSA. This CDR3 is built from 12 residues. V lost 5 bases, J lost 3 bases, and 8 bases lay in between. The CDR3 DNA reads as TGTGCCAGCAGCCCTGCCAACTACGAGCAGTACTTC. Encoded protein: CASSPANYEQYF.